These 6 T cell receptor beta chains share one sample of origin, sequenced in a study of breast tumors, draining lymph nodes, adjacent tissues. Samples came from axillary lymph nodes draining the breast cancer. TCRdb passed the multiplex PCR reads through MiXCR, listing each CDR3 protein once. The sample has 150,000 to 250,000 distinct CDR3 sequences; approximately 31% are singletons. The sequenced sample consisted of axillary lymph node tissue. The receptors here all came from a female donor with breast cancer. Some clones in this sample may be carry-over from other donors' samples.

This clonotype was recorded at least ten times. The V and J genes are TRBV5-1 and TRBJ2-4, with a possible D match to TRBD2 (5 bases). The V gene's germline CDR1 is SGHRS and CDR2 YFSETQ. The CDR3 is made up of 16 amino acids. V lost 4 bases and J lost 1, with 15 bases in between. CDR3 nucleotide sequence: TGCGCCAGCAGCGACCCCCGAGGGAATGCCAAAAACATTCAGTACTTC. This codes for CASSDPRGNAKNIQYF.

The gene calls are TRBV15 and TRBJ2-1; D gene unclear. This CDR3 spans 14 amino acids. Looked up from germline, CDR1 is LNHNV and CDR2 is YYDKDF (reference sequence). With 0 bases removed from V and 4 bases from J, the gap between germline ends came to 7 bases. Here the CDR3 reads CATSREGSYNEQFF. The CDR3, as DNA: TGTGCCACCAGCAGAGAAGGGTCTTACAATGAGCAGTTCTTC.

CDR3 residues: CASSPLQGATNEQFF. The CDR3 DNA is TGTGCCAGTAGTCCCCTACAGGGGGCCACCAATGAGCAGTTCTTC. This chain connects TRBV19 to TRBJ2-1; 9 nucleotides match TRBD1. Germline V lookup: CDR1 LNHDA, CDR2 SQIVND (reference sequence). The junction had 8 bases not matched to a gene; V was cut back by 5 bases and J by 6 bases. CDR3 length equals 15 residues. The full variable domain, rest sourced from reference TRBV19 and TRBJ2-1, is DGGITQSPKYLFRKEGQNVTLSCEQNLNHDAMYWYRQDPGQGLRLIYYSQIVNDFQKGDIAEGYSVSREKKESFPLTVTSAQKNPTAFYLCASSPLQGATNEQFFGPGTRLTVL.

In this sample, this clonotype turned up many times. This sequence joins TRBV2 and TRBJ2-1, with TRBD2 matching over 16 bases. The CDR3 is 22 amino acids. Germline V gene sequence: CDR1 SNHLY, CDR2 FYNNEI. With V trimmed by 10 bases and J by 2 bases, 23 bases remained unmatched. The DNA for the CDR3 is TGTGCCACCCAGTCGGGGCCGCAGGGACTAGCGGGAGGGCCCTACCCCTACAATGAGCAGTTCTTC. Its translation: CATQSGPQGLAGGPYPYNEQFF.

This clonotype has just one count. CDR3 sequence (DNA): TGTGCTAGAGATAGGGGGGCAGGGAATAATTCACCCCTCCACTTT. Its protein product is CARDRGAGNNSPLHF. The chain recombines TRBV7-2 with TRBJ1-6; possible D gene TRBD1, 6 bases. The CDR3 has 15 amino acids. Germline assignment: CDR1 SGHTA and CDR2 FQGNSA.

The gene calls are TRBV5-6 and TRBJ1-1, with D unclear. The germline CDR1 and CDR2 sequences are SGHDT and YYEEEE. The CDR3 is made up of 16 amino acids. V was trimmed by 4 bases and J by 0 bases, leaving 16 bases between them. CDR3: CASSALGMGLNTEAFF. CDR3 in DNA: TGTGCCAGCAGCGCCCTGGGGATGGGGTTGAACACTGAAGCTTTCTTT.